The next 21 T cell receptor beta chains were all read from a single sample in a study of blood T cell repertoires in COVID-19. Assay used: immunoSEQ multiplex PCR; TCRdb lists only in-frame clones, some missing. Found here are over 200,000 clones, about 83% of them singletons; the top ten hold about 1.3%. Sequenced: peripheral blood. The receptors derive from a woman aged 25 to 39 with COVID-19, enrolled during active disease.

This clone was seen a few times. The same CDR3 also results from other DNA sequences found in this sample. The chain carries TRBV19 and TRBJ1-1, with unresolved D. V lost 5 bases to trimming and J lost 1 base, with 8 bases between them. CDR1 LNHDA and CDR2 SQIVND come from the germline V gene (reference sequence). The CDR3 is 13 amino acids. CDR3 amino acids: CASSARGNTEAFF. For the CDR3, the DNA is TGTGCCAGTAGTGCCCGGGGGAACACTGAAGCTTTCTTT.

This sequence joins TRBV6-1 and TRBJ2-5, with 11 bases fitting TRBD2. Germline V gives CDR1 MNHNS, CDR2 SASEGT. Losses at the gene ends were 4 bases for V and 5 bases for J; bases not matched to a gene: 9. CDR3 size: 16 residues. The CDR3 DNA follows: TGTGCCAGCAGTGTGGGTAGCGGGGGGGCTGGGGAGACCCAGTACTTC. It yields the protein CASSVGSGGAGETQYF.

The chain employs TRBV10-3 and TRBJ1-1; D perhaps matches TRBD1 (6 bases). V shed 5 bases and J shed 5 bases, with 15 bases lying between them. The CDR3 is 14 amino acids. The V gene's germline CDR1 is ENHRY and CDR2 SYGVKD. The CDR3 region is CAISPEGGRTEAFF. The DNA of the CDR3 is TGTGCCATCAGTCCTGAGGGGGGGAGGACTGAAGCTTTCTTT.

The V and J genes are TRBV5-1 and TRBJ2-7; 7 bases align to TRBD2. V lost 2 bases and J lost 5; bases outside the gene matches: 10. Germline V lookup: CDR1 SGHRS, CDR2 YFSETQ. The CDR3 totals 15 residues. CDR3 in DNA: TGCGCCAGCAGCTTAGGGTATCGGGGGAGGGACGAGCAGTACTTC. Its protein is CASSLGYRGRDEQYF.

The V and J genes are TRBV6-1 and TRBJ2-3; 8 nucleotides line up with TRBD2. The CDR3 has 16 residues. Trimming took 2 bases from V and 0 from J; bases not matched to a gene: 4. The germline CDR1 and CDR2 sequences are MNHNS and SASEGT. The CDR3 loop reads CASSELAGGSTDTQYF. The CDR3 DNA follows: TGTGCCAGCAGTGAACTGGCGGGGGGTAGCACAGATACGCAGTATTTT.

The chain couples TRBV6-1 to TRBJ1-4; a weak D match, TRBD1 (6 bases). This CDR3 comprises 16 residues. Per the germline V gene, CDR1 is MNHNS and CDR2 is SASEGT. Deletions cut 4 bases from V and 0 bases from J, with 12 bases between. CDR3 nucleotides: TGTGCCAGCAGTGTTCACAGGGTCGCAACTAATGAAAAACTGTTTTTT. It translates to CASSVHRVATNEKLFF.

The V gene is TRBV2, the J gene TRBJ1-2, with TRBD1 as a possible D gene (6 bases). CDR3 length: 14 residues. In germline, CDR1 is SNHLY, CDR2 FYNNEI. The ends were cut back, 7 bases at V and 0 bases at J, with 12 bases in the middle. This CDR3 is CASTFQGTNYGYTF. DNA for the CDR3: TGTGCCAGCACCTTCCAGGGGACTAACTATGGCTACACCTTC.

A note on this clone: Within the sample, other DNA sequences also encode this same CDR3. The V gene is TRBV2, the J gene TRBJ2-7; maybe TRBD1 (5 bases). Germline-derived CDR1 and CDR2 are SNHLY and FYNNEI. The length of the CDR3 is 14 residues. V was trimmed by 2 bases and J by 0 bases, leaving 8 bases between them. In DNA, the CDR3 is TGTGCCAGCAGTGAACAGGGCCCCTCCTACGAGCAGTACTTC. Amino acid sequence: CASSEQGPSYEQYF.

The chain is built from TRBV30 and TRBJ2-3; 11 bases fit TRBD2. Germline lookup yields CDR1 GTSNPN and CDR2 SVGIG (reference sequence). Trimming cost V 0 bases and J 4 bases; bases outside gene matches: 3. The CDR3 is 15 residues long. The CDR3 protein is CAWSVLAGESDTQYF. In nucleotides, the CDR3 is TGTGCCTGGAGTGTACTAGCGGGAGAATCAGATACGCAGTATTTT.

In DNA, the CDR3 is TGTGCCAGCAGCGCTGGGACTAGCAGGAACAATGAGCAGTTCTTC. It translates to CASSAGTSRNNEQFF. The V and J genes are TRBV11-1 and TRBJ2-1, with 9 bases identical to TRBD2. This CDR3 comprises 15 residues. Germline trimming cut 5 bases from V and 5 bases from J; bases unmatched to any gene: 7. Germline V gives CDR1 SGHAT, CDR2 FQDESV (reference sequence). Variable domain in full (rest from reference TRBV11-1 and TRBJ2-1): EAEVAQSPRYKITEKSQAVAFWCDPISGHATLYWYRQILGQGPELLVQFQDESVVDDSQLPKDRFSAERLKGVDSTLKIQPAELGDSAMYLCASSAGTSRNNEQFFGPGTRLTVL.

The CDR3 nucleotides are TGTGCCAGCAGCGTAGACCAGGGCTCCTATGGCTACACCTTC. Its translation: CASSVDQGSYGYTF. The V call is TRBV9, the J call TRBJ1-2; D might be TRBD1 (5 bases). This CDR3 comprises 14 residues. Germline-derived CDR1 and CDR2 are SGDLS and YYNGEE. V was pared by 0 bases and J by 4 bases, with 10 bases between.

The V gene is TRBV6-2 or TRBV6-3, the J gene TRBJ1-1; no firm D call. The V and J ends lost 2 bases and 5 bases respectively, with 15 bases between them. The length of the CDR3 is 15 residues. Germline V lookup: CDR1 MNHEY, CDR2 SVGEGT. As DNA, the CDR3 is TGTGCCAGCAGTTACCCCTTTGAGGGTCGGACTGAAGCTTTCTTT. Protein: CASSYPFEGRTEAFF.

V gene TRBV10-3 combines with J gene TRBJ2-2; weak D call: TRBD2 (5 bases). Trimming pared 3 bases from V and 0 bases from J, leaving 8 bases between. The CDR3 spans 15 residues. The germline gives CDR1 ENHRY, CDR2 SYGVKD. The chain's CDR3 is CAISEVGANTGELFF. In DNA, the CDR3 is TGTGCCATCAGTGAAGTCGGGGCGAACACCGGGGAGCTGTTTTTT.

The rearrangement uses TRBV9 and TRBJ2-1; 9 bases line up with TRBD2. Germline CDR1 is SGDLS and CDR2 is YYNGEE. The junction had 9 bases not matched to a gene; V was cut back by 4 bases and J by 4 bases. The length of the CDR3 is 16 residues. This CDR3 is CASSPGRTSEYNEQFF. As DNA, the CDR3 is TGTGCCAGCAGCCCAGGGAGGACTAGCGAGTACAATGAGCAGTTCTTC.

Here the CDR3 reads CASSLYPGQSRVEQFF. The CDR3 region has the DNA TGTGCCAGCAGCCTGTATCCGGGACAGAGTAGGGTAGAGCAGTTCTTC. V gene TRBV7-2 combines with J gene TRBJ2-1; 7 bases are shared with TRBD1. The CDR3 is 16 amino acids. Germline CDR1 SGHTA, CDR2 FQGNSA. Trimming removed 5 bases from V and 10 bases from J; junction bases left unmatched: 17.

V usage is TRBV2 and J usage is TRBJ1-4; possibly TRBD1 for D (5 bases). The V end lost 7 bases, the J end lost 0 bases, and 12 bases lay between the germline ends. CDR1 and CDR2 from the germline V gene are SNHLY and FYNNEI. The CDR3 is 15 residues long. CDR3 DNA sequence: TGTGCCAGCAAAGTGCTGACAGCAACTAATGAAAAACTGTTTTTT. It yields the protein CASKVLTATNEKLFF.

The V call is TRBV19, the J call TRBJ1-2; 9 bases are shared with TRBD1. There are 15 residues in the CDR3. Germline lookup yields CDR1 LNHDA and CDR2 SQIVND (reference sequence). The V gene end was trimmed by 3 bases and the J gene end by 3 bases; junction bases not matched to a gene: 5. CDR3 DNA sequence: TGTGCCAGTAGTATCTTACAGGGGGCGGACTATGGCTACACCTTC. This encodes CASSILQGADYGYTF. Supplemented by reference TRBV19 and TRBJ1-2, the full variable domain reads DGGITQSPKYLFRKEGQNVTLSCEQNLNHDAMYWYRQDPGQGLRLIYYSQIVNDFQKGDIAEGYSVSREKKESFPLTVTSAQKNPTAFYLCASSILQGADYGYTFGSGTRLTVV.

J is TRBJ2-1 and V is TRBV20-1; D may be TRBD1 or TRBD2 (6 bases each). V gave up 3 bases and J gave up 5 bases, with 11 bases separating them. Germline V gene sequence: CDR1 DFQATT, CDR2 SNEGSKA (reference sequence). The CDR3 consists of 13 residues. This CDR3 reads CSASGGRNNEQFF. CDR3 in DNA: TGCAGTGCTAGTGGGGGGCGGAACAATGAGCAGTTCTTC.

This chain uses TRBV3-1 (or the pseudogene TRBV3-2) with TRBJ1-3; no clear D. The CDR3 length is 16 residues. CDR1 is LGHDT and CDR2 is YNNKEL in the germline V gene (reference sequence). The V end lost 3 bases, the J end lost 2 bases, and 14 bases lay between the germline ends. The CDR3 here is CASSHPRGTTGNTIYF. The DNA of the CDR3 is TGTGCCAGCAGCCACCCCCGGGGAACTACTGGAAACACCATATATTTT.

V is TRBV30 and J is TRBJ1-2, with 7 bases that match TRBD1. CDR3 length: 16 residues. Unmatched junction bases numbered 14, after V lost 3 bases and J lost 4 bases. Germline CDR1 GTSNPN, CDR2 SVGIG (reference sequence). DNA for the CDR3: TGTGCCTGGAGCCCTATTAACAGGGGCGGTGGCTATGGCTACACCTTC. It translates to CAWSPINRGGGYGYTF. Based on the CDR3 plus reference TRBV30 and TRBJ1-2, the full variable domain is SQTIHQWPATLVQPVGSPLSLECTVEGTSNPNLYWYRQAAGRGLQLLFYSVGIGQISSEVPQNLSASRPQDRQFILSSKKLLLSDSGFYLCAWSPINRGGGYGYTFGSGTRLTVV.

The chain combines TRBV27 with TRBJ1-1; D gene unclear. The CDR3 totals 13 residues. Trimming took 4 bases from V and 1 from J, leaving 7 bases between them. CDR1 is MNHEY and CDR2 is SMNVEV in the germline V gene (reference sequence). Here the CDR3 reads CASSSVQNTEAFF. The CDR3 region has the DNA TGTGCCAGCAGTTCCGTACAGAACACTGAAGCTTTCTTT.